The rows below give T cell receptor beta chains drawn from one sample of a study of shared clonotypes between healthy human individuals. Assay used: immunoSEQ multiplex PCR; TCRdb lists only in-frame clones, some missing. This table has 2 million to 2.5 million clones, approximately 94% appearing once. The sample taken for sequencing was naive CD4+ T cells sorted from blood. The receptor set was obtained from a man aged 18 to 29 in good health. The CDR3 runs from the conserved cysteine through the conserved F or W. The order of the fields is V gene, D gene, clone size, J gene, CDR3 protein, CDR3 DNA. D genes are given only for firm matches. Not every row has a clone size; where given, it reads once, few, many or a size class.

v_call: TRBV12-5
d_call: .
clone_size: .
j_call: TRBJ1-1
cdr3_aa: CASGLSSGEAEAFF
cdr3_nt: TGTGCTAGTGGTTTATCCTCAGGGGAGGCTGAAGCTTTCTTT

v_call: TRBV4-1
d_call: TRBD1
clone_size: .
j_call: TRBJ2-2
cdr3_aa: CASSQEWTGGRPGELFF
cdr3_nt: TGCGCCAGCAGCCAAGAGTGGACAGGGGGTAGGCCCGGGGAGCTGTTTTTT

v_call: TRBV2
d_call: TRBD2
clone_size: .
j_call: TRBJ2-1
cdr3_aa: CASSERLADYNEQFF
cdr3_nt: TGTGCCAGCAGTGAACGGCTAGCGGATTACAATGAGCAGTTCTTC

v_call: TRBV5-4
d_call: TRBD1
clone_size: .
j_call: TRBJ1-1
cdr3_aa: CASSFLGQAPPEAFF
cdr3_nt: TGTGCCAGCAGCTTTCTCGGACAGGCTCCACCTGAAGCTTTCTTT

v_call: TRBV5-1
d_call: .
clone_size: .
j_call: TRBJ2-7
cdr3_aa: CASSLGRDTTYEQYF
cdr3_nt: TGCGCCAGCAGCTTGGGACGGGACACGACGTACGAGCAGTACTTC

v_call: TRBV4-1
d_call: TRBD2
clone_size: .
j_call: TRBJ2-1
cdr3_aa: CASSQVFSASGGKYNEQFF
cdr3_nt: TGCGCCAGCAGCCAAGTTTTTTCGGCTAGCGGGGGAAAATACAATGAGCAGTTCTTC

v_call: TRBV5-4
d_call: .
clone_size: once
j_call: TRBJ1-2
cdr3_aa: CASGQGGEDYGYTF
cdr3_nt: TGTGCCAGCGGCCAAGGGGGAGAGGACTATGGCTACACCTTC

v_call: TRBV19
d_call: TRBD2
clone_size: .
j_call: TRBJ2-7
cdr3_aa: CASRPGLAGDEQYF
cdr3_nt: TGTGCCAGTAGACCCGGACTAGCGGGAGACGAGCAGTACTTC

v_call: TRBV9
d_call: .
clone_size: .
j_call: TRBJ2-3
cdr3_aa: CASSPSGLPTDTQYF
cdr3_nt: TGTGCCAGCAGCCCCTCCGGACTACCTACGGATACGCAGTATTTT

v_call: TRBV5-1
d_call: .
clone_size: .
j_call: TRBJ2-1
cdr3_aa: CASSSHWTEVGNEQFF
cdr3_nt: TGCGCCAGCAGCTCCCACTGGACAGAGGTCGGCAATGAGCAGTTCTTC

v_call: TRBV6-1
d_call: .
clone_size: .
j_call: TRBJ2-6
cdr3_aa: CAASGDTSVLTF
cdr3_nt: TGTGCCGCTTCCGGGGACACGAGCGTCCTGACTTTC

v_call: TRBV29-1
d_call: TRBD2
clone_size: .
j_call: TRBJ2-5
cdr3_aa: CSVSELAGWDQETQYF
cdr3_nt: TGCAGCGTTTCTGAGCTAGCGGGTTGGGATCAAGAGACCCAGTACTTC

v_call: TRBV5-1
d_call: TRBD1
clone_size: .
j_call: TRBJ1-2
cdr3_aa: CASSQGQNYGYTF
cdr3_nt: TGCGCCAGCAGCCAGGGACAGAACTATGGCTACACCTTC

v_call: TRBV27
d_call: TRBD1
clone_size: .
j_call: TRBJ1-1
cdr3_aa: CASSRDREGTEAFF
cdr3_nt: TGTGCCAGCAGTCGGGACAGGGAGGGAACTGAAGCTTTCTTT

v_call: TRBV10-3
d_call: .
clone_size: few
j_call: TRBJ1-6
cdr3_aa: CAISFEWGNSPLHF
cdr3_nt: TGTGCCATCTCCTTCGAATGGGGTAATTCACCCCTCCACTTT

v_call: TRBV2
d_call: TRBD2
clone_size: few
j_call: TRBJ2-1
cdr3_aa: CASSDPGLAGGIHEQFF
cdr3_nt: TGTGCCAGCAGTGATCCGGGACTAGCGGGAGGAATCCATGAGCAGTTCTTC

v_call: TRBV5-1
d_call: TRBD2
clone_size: .
j_call: TRBJ2-7
cdr3_aa: CASSLVVAGDLANEQYF
cdr3_nt: TGCGCCAGCAGCTTGGTGGTAGCGGGAGACTTAGCAAACGAGCAGTACTTC

v_call: TRBV6-6
d_call: .
clone_size: .
j_call: TRBJ1-6
cdr3_aa: CASRSDADNSPLHF
cdr3_nt: TGTGCCAGCAGATCGGACGCCGATAATTCACCCCTCCACTTT

v_call: TRBV6-1
d_call: TRBD1
clone_size: .
j_call: TRBJ2-7
cdr3_aa: CASTGTGAFHEQYF
cdr3_nt: TGTGCCAGCACTGGGACAGGGGCCTTCCACGAGCAGTACTTC

v_call: TRBV11-3
d_call: .
clone_size: .
j_call: TRBJ2-7
cdr3_aa: CASSPRGVSDEQYF
cdr3_nt: TGTGCCAGCAGCCCTAGGGGGGTATCCGACGAGCAGTACTTC

v_call: TRBV5-1
d_call: .
clone_size: .
j_call: TRBJ2-3
cdr3_aa: CASSALGDTQYF
cdr3_nt: TGCGCCAGCAGCGCCCTTGGGGATACGCAGTATTTT

v_call: TRBV9
d_call: .
clone_size: .
j_call: TRBJ2-5
cdr3_aa: CASSVQGSETQYF
cdr3_nt: TGTGCCAGCAGCGTTCAGGGGTCGGAGACCCAGTACTTC

v_call: TRBV6-5
d_call: TRBD1
clone_size: .
j_call: TRBJ1-6
cdr3_aa: CASSGDREGSPLHF
cdr3_nt: TGTGCCAGCAGTGGGGACAGAGAGGGGTCACCCCTCCACTTT

v_call: TRBV7-9
d_call: .
clone_size: .
j_call: TRBJ1-1
cdr3_aa: CASSLGGVRNTEAFF
cdr3_nt: TGTGCCAGCAGCTTAGGAGGGGTGAGGAACACTGAAGCTTTCTTT

v_call: TRBV15
d_call: TRBD1
clone_size: .
j_call: TRBJ2-3
cdr3_aa: CATSRDSLIQGRGLTDTQYF
cdr3_nt: TGTGCCACCAGCAGAGATTCCCTTATACAGGGCAGGGGGCTCACAGATACGCAGTATTTT

v_call: TRBV19
d_call: TRBD2
clone_size: .
j_call: TRBJ2-7
cdr3_aa: CASSIGSSGGHEQYF
cdr3_nt: TGTGCCAGTAGTATAGGGTCTAGCGGAGGACACGAGCAGTACTTC

v_call: TRBV30
d_call: .
clone_size: .
j_call: TRBJ2-5
cdr3_aa: CAWSVYETQYF
cdr3_nt: TGTGCCTGGAGTGTCTACGAGACCCAGTACTTC

v_call: TRBV5-1
d_call: TRBD1
clone_size: .
j_call: TRBJ1-1
cdr3_aa: CASSFADRDFEAFF
cdr3_nt: TGCGCCAGCAGCTTCGCCGACAGGGACTTTGAAGCTTTCTTT

v_call: TRBV6-5
d_call: .
clone_size: .
j_call: TRBJ1-6
cdr3_aa: CASSYDSSNSPLHF
cdr3_nt: TGTGCCAGCAGCTACGACAGTTCGAATTCACCCCTCCACTTT

v_call: TRBV6-1
d_call: .
clone_size: .
j_call: TRBJ1-3
cdr3_aa: CASSEGDGISGNTIYF
cdr3_nt: TGTGCCAGCAGTGAAGGAGATGGCATCTCTGGAAACACCATATATTTT

v_call: TRBV5-1
d_call: .
clone_size: .
j_call: TRBJ2-7
cdr3_aa: CASSSGPFEQYF
cdr3_nt: TGCGCCAGCAGCTCCGGACCTTTTGAGCAGTACTTC

v_call: TRBV6-5
d_call: .
clone_size: .
j_call: TRBJ2-7
cdr3_aa: CASSSGPEQYF
cdr3_nt: TGTGCCAGCAGTTCGGGGCCCGAGCAGTACTTC

v_call: TRBV11-2
d_call: .
clone_size: .
j_call: TRBJ2-4
cdr3_aa: CASSRGPSDIQYF
cdr3_nt: TGTGCCAGCAGTCGTGGGCCCTCGGACATTCAGTACTTC

v_call: TRBV30
d_call: .
clone_size: .
j_call: TRBJ1-5
cdr3_aa: CACGLSSNQPQHF
cdr3_nt: TGTGCCTGTGGACTTTCGAGCAATCAGCCCCAGCATTTT

v_call: TRBV1
d_call: .
clone_size: once
j_call: TRBJ2-3
cdr3_aa: CTSSQYVYLAGAYTDTQYF
cdr3_nt: TGCACCAGCAGCCAATACGTGTACCTAGCGGGGGCCTACACAGATACGCAGTATTTT

v_call: TRBV20-1
d_call: .
clone_size: .
j_call: TRBJ1-2
cdr3_aa: CSARDSDGYTF
cdr3_nt: TGCAGTGCTAGAGACAGCGATGGCTACACCTTC

v_call: TRBV6-4
d_call: TRBD1
clone_size: .
j_call: TRBJ2-7
cdr3_aa: CASSLSPGQGGEQYF
cdr3_nt: TGTGCCAGCAGCCTATCTCCGGGACAGGGGGGCGAGCAGTACTTC

v_call: TRBV30
d_call: .
clone_size: once
j_call: TRBJ1-6
cdr3_aa: CAWSVDRYNSPLHF
cdr3_nt: TGTGCCTGGAGTGTTGACAGATATAATTCACCCCTCCACTTT

v_call: TRBV5-6
d_call: .
clone_size: .
j_call: TRBJ2-7
cdr3_aa: CASSPPGTFTSYEQYF
cdr3_nt: TGTGCCAGCAGCCCTCCCGGGACTTTTACTTCCTACGAGCAGTACTTC

v_call: TRBV7-2
d_call: .
clone_size: .
j_call: TRBJ2-7
cdr3_aa: CASSLSGEEYEQYF
cdr3_nt: TGTGCCAGCAGCTTATCCGGGGAAGAGTACGAGCAGTACTTC

v_call: TRBV29-1
d_call: .
clone_size: .
j_call: TRBJ2-7
cdr3_aa: CSVEDPRDPYEQYF
cdr3_nt: TGCAGCGTTGAAGACCCCAGGGACCCCTACGAGCAGTACTTC

v_call: TRBV7-9
d_call: TRBD1
clone_size: .
j_call: TRBJ2-1
cdr3_aa: CASSSQAGTAYNEQFF
cdr3_nt: TGTGCCAGCAGCTCCCAAGCTGGGACAGCCTACAATGAGCAGTTCTTC

v_call: TRBV9
d_call: .
clone_size: .
j_call: TRBJ1-2
cdr3_aa: CASTLPPQGGGYTF
cdr3_nt: TGTGCCAGCACCCTCCCCCCACAGGGCGGTGGCTACACCTTC

v_call: TRBV5-1
d_call: .
clone_size: once
j_call: TRBJ2-7
cdr3_aa: CASSLAHSRAYEQYF
cdr3_nt: TGCGCCAGCAGCTTAGCCCACTCGAGGGCCTACGAGCAGTACTTC

v_call: TRBV30
d_call: .
clone_size: .
j_call: TRBJ2-7
cdr3_aa: CAWNNRSPDEQYF
cdr3_nt: TGTGCCTGGAACAACAGGTCTCCCGACGAGCAGTACTTC

v_call: TRBV19
d_call: TRBD2
clone_size: .
j_call: TRBJ2-7
cdr3_aa: CASSPRGGRNEQYF
cdr3_nt: TGTGCCAGTAGTCCCCGCGGGGGTAGGAACGAGCAGTACTTC

v_call: TRBV30
d_call: TRBD2
clone_size: .
j_call: TRBJ2-5
cdr3_aa: CAWSRGVTSGAIGETQYF
cdr3_nt: TGTGCCTGGAGTCGGGGGGTGACTAGCGGGGCGATTGGGGAGACCCAGTACTTC

v_call: TRBV18
d_call: .
clone_size: .
j_call: TRBJ1-3
cdr3_aa: CASSTKGGNTIYF
cdr3_nt: TGTGCCAGCTCTACTAAGGGAGGAAACACCATATATTTT

v_call: TRBV5-4
d_call: .
clone_size: .
j_call: TRBJ2-7
cdr3_aa: CASSLDGPGGEQYF
cdr3_nt: TGTGCCAGCAGCTTGGACGGTCCCGGAGGCGAGCAGTACTTC

v_call: TRBV2
d_call: .
clone_size: .
j_call: TRBJ2-7
cdr3_aa: CASSEEGLGQYF
cdr3_nt: TGTGCCAGCAGTGAGGAGGGCCTCGGGCAGTACTTC

v_call: TRBV9
d_call: .
clone_size: .
j_call: TRBJ1-2
cdr3_aa: CASSVEGVKFGYTF
cdr3_nt: TGTGCCAGCAGCGTAGAAGGGGTGAAATTTGGCTACACCTTC

v_call: TRBV6-1
d_call: .
clone_size: .
j_call: TRBJ2-2
cdr3_aa: CASSAETGTGELFF
cdr3_nt: TGTGCCAGCAGTGCAGAAACAGGGACCGGGGAGCTGTTTTTT

v_call: TRBV5-1
d_call: .
clone_size: .
j_call: TRBJ2-7
cdr3_aa: CASSPGQLYEQYF
cdr3_nt: TGCGCCAGCAGCCCGGGACAACTTTACGAGCAGTACTTC

v_call: TRBV4-1
d_call: .
clone_size: .
j_call: TRBJ2-3
cdr3_aa: CASTLGRSRNAQYF
cdr3_nt: TGCGCCAGCACCCTCGGACGGAGTCGAAACGCGCAGTATTTT

v_call: TRBV6-5
d_call: .
clone_size: .
j_call: TRBJ2-7
cdr3_aa: CASSPRQGGYEQYF
cdr3_nt: TGTGCCAGCAGCCCTCGACAGGGAGGCTACGAGCAGTACTTC

v_call: TRBV28
d_call: TRBD1
clone_size: .
j_call: TRBJ1-2
cdr3_aa: CASSLDRGIPNYGYTF
cdr3_nt: TGTGCCAGCAGTCTTGACAGGGGAATCCCTAACTATGGCTACACCTTC

v_call: TRBV7-7
d_call: .
clone_size: once
j_call: TRBJ2-5
cdr3_aa: CASSLLGGQETQYF
cdr3_nt: TGTGCTAGCAGCTTATTGGGGGGCCAAGAGACCCAGTACTTC

v_call: TRBV2
d_call: .
clone_size: .
j_call: TRBJ1-1
cdr3_aa: CASGLQGREAFF
cdr3_nt: TGTGCCAGCGGATTACAGGGCCGGGAAGCTTTCTTT

v_call: TRBV5-1
d_call: .
clone_size: .
j_call: TRBJ1-1
cdr3_aa: CASSLVQGGTEAFF
cdr3_nt: TGCGCCAGCAGCTTGGTTCAGGGTGGGACTGAAGCTTTCTTT

v_call: TRBV28
d_call: TRBD2
clone_size: .
j_call: TRBJ2-5
cdr3_aa: CASSSLAGGLETQYF
cdr3_nt: TGTGCCAGCAGTTCGCTAGCGGGGGGGCTAGAGACCCAGTACTTC